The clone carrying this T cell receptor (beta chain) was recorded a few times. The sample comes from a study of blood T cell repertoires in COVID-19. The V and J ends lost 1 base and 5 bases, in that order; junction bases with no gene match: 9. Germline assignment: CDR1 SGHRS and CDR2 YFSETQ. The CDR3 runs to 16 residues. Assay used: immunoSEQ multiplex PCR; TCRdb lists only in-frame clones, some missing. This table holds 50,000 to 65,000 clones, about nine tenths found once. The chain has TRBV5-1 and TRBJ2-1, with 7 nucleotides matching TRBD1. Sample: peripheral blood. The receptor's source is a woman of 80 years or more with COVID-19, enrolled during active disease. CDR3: CASSLSPGTENNEQFF. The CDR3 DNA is TGCGCCAGCAGCTTGTCACCCGGGACAGAAAACAATGAGCAGTTCTTC.